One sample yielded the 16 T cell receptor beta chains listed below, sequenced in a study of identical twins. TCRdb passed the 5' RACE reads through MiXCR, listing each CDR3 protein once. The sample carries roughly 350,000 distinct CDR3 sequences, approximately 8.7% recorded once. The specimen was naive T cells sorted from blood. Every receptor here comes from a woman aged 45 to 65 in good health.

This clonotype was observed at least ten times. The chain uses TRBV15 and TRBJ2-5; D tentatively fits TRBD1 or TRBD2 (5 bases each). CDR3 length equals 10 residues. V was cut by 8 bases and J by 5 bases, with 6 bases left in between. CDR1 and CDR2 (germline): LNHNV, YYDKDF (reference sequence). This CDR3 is CATGGETQYF. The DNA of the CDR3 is TGTGCCACCGGGGGTGAGACCCAGTACTTC.

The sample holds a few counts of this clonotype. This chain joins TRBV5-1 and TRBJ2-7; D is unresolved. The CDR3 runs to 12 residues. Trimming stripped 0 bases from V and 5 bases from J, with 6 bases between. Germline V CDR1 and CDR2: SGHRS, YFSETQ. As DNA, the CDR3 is TGCGCCAGCAGCTTGGAAGGGCACGAGCAGTACGTC. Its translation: CASSLEGHEQYV.

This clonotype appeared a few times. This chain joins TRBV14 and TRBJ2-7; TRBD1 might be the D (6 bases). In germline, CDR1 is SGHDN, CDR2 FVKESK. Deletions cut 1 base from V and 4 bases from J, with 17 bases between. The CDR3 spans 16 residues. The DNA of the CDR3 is TGTGCCAGCAGCCAAGCCGACGGGACAAGGCGTTACGAGCAGTACTTC. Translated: CASSQADGTRRYEQYF. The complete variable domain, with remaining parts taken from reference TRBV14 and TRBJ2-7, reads EAGVTQFPSHSVIEKGQTVTLRCDPISGHDNLYWYRRVMGKEIKFLLHFVKESKQDESGMPNNRFLAERTGGTYSTLKVQPAELEDSGVYFCASSQADGTRRYEQYFGPGTRLTVT.

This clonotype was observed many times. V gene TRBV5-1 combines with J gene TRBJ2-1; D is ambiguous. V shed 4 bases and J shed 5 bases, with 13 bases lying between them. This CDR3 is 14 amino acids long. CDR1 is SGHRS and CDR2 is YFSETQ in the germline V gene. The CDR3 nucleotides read TGCGCCAGCAGCCCCCCGAAACCCAACAATGAGCAGTTCTTC. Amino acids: CASSPPKPNNEQFF.

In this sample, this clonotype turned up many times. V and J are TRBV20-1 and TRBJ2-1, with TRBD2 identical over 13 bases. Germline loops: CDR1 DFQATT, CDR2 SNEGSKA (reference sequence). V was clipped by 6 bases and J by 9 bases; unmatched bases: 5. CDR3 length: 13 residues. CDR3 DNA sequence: TGCAGTGCCCCGACTAGCGGGAGGTTTGAGCAGTTCTTC. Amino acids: CSAPTSGRFEQFF.

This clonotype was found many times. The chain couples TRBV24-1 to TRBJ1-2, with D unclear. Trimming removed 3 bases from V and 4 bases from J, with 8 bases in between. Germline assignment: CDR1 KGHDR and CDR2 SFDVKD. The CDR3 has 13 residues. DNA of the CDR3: TGTGCCACCAGTGATGCCATGTCCTATGGCTACACCTTC. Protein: CATSDAMSYGYTF.

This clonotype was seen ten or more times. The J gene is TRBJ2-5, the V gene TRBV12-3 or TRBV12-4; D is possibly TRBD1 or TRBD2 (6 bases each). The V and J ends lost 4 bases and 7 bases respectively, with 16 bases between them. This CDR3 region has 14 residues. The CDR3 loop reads CASSWGAGRGTQYF. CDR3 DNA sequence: TGTGCCAGCAGTTGGGGGGCAGGTCGGGGGACCCAGTACTTC.

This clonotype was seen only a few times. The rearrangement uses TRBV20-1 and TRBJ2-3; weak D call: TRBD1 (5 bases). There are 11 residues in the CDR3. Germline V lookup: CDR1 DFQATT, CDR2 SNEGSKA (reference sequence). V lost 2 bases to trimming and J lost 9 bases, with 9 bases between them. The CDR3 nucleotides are TGCAGTGCTAGATCGACAGTAACGCAGTATTTT. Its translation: CSARSTVTQYF.

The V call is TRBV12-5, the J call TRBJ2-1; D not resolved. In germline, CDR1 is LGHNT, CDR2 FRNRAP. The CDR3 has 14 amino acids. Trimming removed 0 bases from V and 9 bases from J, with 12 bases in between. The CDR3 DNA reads TGTGCTAGTGGTTTGGTACCCCTCCTCAGTGAGCAGTTCTTC. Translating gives CASGLVPLLSEQFF.

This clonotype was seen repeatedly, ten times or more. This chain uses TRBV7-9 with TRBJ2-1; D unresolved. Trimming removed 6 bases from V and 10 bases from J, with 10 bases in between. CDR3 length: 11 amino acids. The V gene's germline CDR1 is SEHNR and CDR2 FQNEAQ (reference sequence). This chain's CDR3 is CASSPQREQFF. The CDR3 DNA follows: TGTGCCAGCAGTCCCCAGAGGGAGCAGTTCTTC.

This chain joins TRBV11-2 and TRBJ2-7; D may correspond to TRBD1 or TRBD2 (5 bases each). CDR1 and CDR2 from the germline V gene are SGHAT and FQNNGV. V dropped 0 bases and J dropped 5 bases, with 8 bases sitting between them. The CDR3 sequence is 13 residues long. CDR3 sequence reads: CASSLDRDHEQYV. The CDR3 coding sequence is TGTGCCAGCAGCTTAGACAGGGACCACGAGCAGTACGTC.

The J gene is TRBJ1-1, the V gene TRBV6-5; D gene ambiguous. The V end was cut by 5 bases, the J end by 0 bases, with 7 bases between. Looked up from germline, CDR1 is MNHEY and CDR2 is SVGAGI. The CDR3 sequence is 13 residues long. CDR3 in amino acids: CASSRPLNTEAFF. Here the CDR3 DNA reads TGTGCCAGCAGTCGGCCCTTGAACACTGAAGCTTTCTTT.

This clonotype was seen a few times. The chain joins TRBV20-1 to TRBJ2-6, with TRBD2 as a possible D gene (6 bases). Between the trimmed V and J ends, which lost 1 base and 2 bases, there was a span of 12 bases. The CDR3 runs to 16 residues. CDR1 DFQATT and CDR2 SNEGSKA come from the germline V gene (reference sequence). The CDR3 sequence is CSARAGGGTGANVLTF. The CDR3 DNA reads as TGCAGTGCTAGAGCGGGTGGGGGGACTGGGGCCAACGTCCTGACTTTC.

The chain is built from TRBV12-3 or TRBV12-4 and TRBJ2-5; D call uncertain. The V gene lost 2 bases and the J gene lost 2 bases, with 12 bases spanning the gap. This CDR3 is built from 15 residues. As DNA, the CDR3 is TGTGCCAGCAGTTTAATTCTCGGGCGTCAAGAGACCCAGTACTTC. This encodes CASSLILGRQETQYF.

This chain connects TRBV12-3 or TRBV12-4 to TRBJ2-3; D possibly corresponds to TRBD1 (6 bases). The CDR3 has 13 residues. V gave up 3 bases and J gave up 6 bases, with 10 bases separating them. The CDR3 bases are TGTGCCAGCAGTTTCGGGACAAAGGATACGCAGTATTTT. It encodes CASSFGTKDTQYF.

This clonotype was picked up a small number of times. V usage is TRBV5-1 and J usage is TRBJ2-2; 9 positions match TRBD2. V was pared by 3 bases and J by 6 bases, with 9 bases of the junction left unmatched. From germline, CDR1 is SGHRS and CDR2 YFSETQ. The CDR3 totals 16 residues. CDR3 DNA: TGCGCCAGCAGCTGGAAAGCGGGAGGAAGTTCCGGGGAGCTGTTTTTT. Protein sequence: CASSWKAGGSSGELFF. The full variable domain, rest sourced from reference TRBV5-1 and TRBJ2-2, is KAGVTQTPRYLIKTRGQQVTLSCSPISGHRSVSWYQQTPGQGLQFLFEYFSETQRNKGNFPGRFSGRQFSNSRSEMNVSTLELGDSALYLCASSWKAGGSSGELFFGEGSRLTVL.